The entry that follows covers one TCR beta chain sequence. The data derive from a study of blood T cell repertoires in COVID-19. Overall study context: Specimens from acute and convalescent COVID-19 originated in the United States, Italy and Spain.

V lost 5 bases and J lost 5; bases outside the gene matches: 8. The germline V gene encodes CDR1 MNHEY and CDR2 SMNVEV (reference sequence). The CDR3 has 14 residues. Generated by immunoSEQ multiplex PCR, the TCRdb table keeps only in-frame clones and is missing some. The repertoire holds about 230,000 clones, with roughly 84% as singletons. The sequenced sample consisted of peripheral blood. The chain links TRBV27 to TRBJ2-5, with 7 bases matching TRBD1. The origin of this receptor is a man aged 40-49 years with acute or convalescent COVID-19. The chain's CDR3 is CASSLGTGAETQYF. The CDR3 nucleotides read TGTGCCAGCAGTCTGGGAACAGGGGCTGAGACCCAGTACTTC.